Reported below is one T cell receptor beta chain. These data are taken from a study of blood T cells in healthy people across ages. Overall study: Template switching captured about one barcoded beta molecule per two T cells.

V lost 2 bases, J lost 4 bases, and 9 bases lay in between. CDR3 length: 15 amino acids. In germline, CDR1 is MNHEY, CDR2 SVGEGT. Primers used in a second PCR of about 6 to 12 cycles were a sample-barcoded 5' primer and a J-beta primer mix. The authors tagged each cDNA molecule using a template-switch adaptor with 12 random nucleotides. TCRdb itself ran the 5' RACE reads through MiXCR, one entry per CDR3 protein. The profile covers hundreds of thousands of distinct CDR3 sequences, with 25% appearing a single time and 9.4% taken by the ten largest. This same sample was also taken into another study, of T cells of mothers and their children. That report adds: Over 8.5 million reads per mother and some 3 million per child were obtained.

Sequencing input: blood. V usage is TRBV6-2 or TRBV6-3 and J usage is TRBJ2-6; D remains unclear. The source of this sequence is a boy between 5 and 17 years old in good health. The CDR3 loop reads CASSYIGTGANVLTF. The CDR3 nucleotides read TGTGCCAGCAGTTACATAGGTACCGGGGCCAACGTCCTGACTTTC.